Shown below are 10 T cell receptor beta chains from a single sample sequenced in a study of blood T cell repertoires in COVID-19. Here immunoSEQ multiplex PCR was the method, and the copy in TCRdb shows in-frame clones only, minus some. The sample yields some 110,000 clones, 70% to 80% seen once. Sequenced: peripheral blood. The receptors come from a man between 65 and 80 years old with acute or convalescent COVID-19.

The rearrangement links TRBV5-6 to TRBJ2-3, with D perhaps TRBD2 (6 bases). The CDR3 consists of 15 residues. Trimming stripped 5 bases from V and 6 bases from J, with 19 bases between. Per the germline V gene, CDR1 is SGHDT and CDR2 is YYEEEE. The CDR3 spells CASSSGLATRDTQYF. Written as DNA, the CDR3 is TGTGCCAGCAGTTCGGGACTGGCTACTAGGGATACGCAGTATTTT.

This clone was found a few times. The chain employs TRBV6-5 and TRBJ2-7, with 7 bases lining up with TRBD2. CDR3 length: 15 residues. Germline V CDR1 and CDR2: MNHEY, SVGAGI. V shed 0 bases and J 0 bases; nucleotides not matched to a gene: 2. CDR3 DNA: TGTGCCAGCAGTTACTCCGGGGGGAGCTCCTACGAGCAGTACTTC. It is translated as CASSYSGGSSYEQYF.

The chain links TRBV7-8 to TRBJ2-3, with TRBD1 matching 8 bases. Per the germline V gene, CDR1 is SGHVS and CDR2 is FQNEAQ. The CDR3 is 14 residues long. Unmatched junction bases numbered 7, after V lost 5 bases and J lost 6 bases. The CDR3 region is CASSPRQGLDTQYF. CDR3 sequence (DNA): TGTGCCAGCAGCCCAAGACAGGGGTTGGATACGCAGTATTTT.

This clone was recorded a few times. This chain joins TRBV6-5 and TRBJ2-3; 11 nucleotides line up with TRBD1. The trim removed 10 bases at V and 4 bases at J, leaving 7 bases unmatched. This CDR3 region has 14 residues. The germline V gene encodes CDR1 MNHEY and CDR2 SVGAGI. CDR3 residues: CAIRTGGASDTQYF. In DNA form, the CDR3 reads TGTGCCATCCGGACAGGGGGCGCATCAGATACGCAGTATTTT.

V and J are TRBV30 and TRBJ1-4; TRBD1 is a possible D gene (6 bases). Trimming removed 5 bases at V and 5 bases at J, with 15 bases between. The CDR3 length is 14 residues. The germline CDR1 and CDR2 sequences are GTSNPN and SVGIG (reference sequence). DNA of the CDR3: TGTGCCTGGGGGCGACAGGAGTCAAATGAAAAACTGTTTTTT. The encoded protein is CAWGRQESNEKLFF.

The table lists this clone with a few counts. The chain joins TRBV28 to TRBJ1-2; D is ambiguous. CDR1 is MDHEN and CDR2 is SYDVKM in the germline V gene. Trimming cost V 3 bases and J 7 bases, with 6 bases left between them. CDR3 length: 11 amino acids. CDR3 region: CASSLSVGYTF. The CDR3 region has the DNA TGTGCCAGCAGTTTGTCTGTTGGCTACACCTTC.

The chain employs TRBV4-2 and TRBJ1-1, with a weak D call TRBD1 (6 bases). The CDR3 runs 17 residues. Germline lookup yields CDR1 LGHNA and CDR2 YNFKEQ. The germline V and J ends were trimmed by 5 bases and 2 bases, with 21 bases remaining between them. CDR3 sequence reads: CASSAPWVIQGNTEAFF. The CDR3 DNA sequence: TGTGCCAGCAGCGCCCCCTGGGTGATACAGGGAAACACTGAAGCTTTCTTT.

The chain has TRBV6-2 or TRBV6-3 and TRBJ2-3, with D possibly being TRBD1 (5 bases). Between the trimmed V and J ends, which lost 6 bases and 8 bases, there was a span of 15 bases. The CDR3 totals 13 residues. Germline values: CDR1 MNHEY, CDR2 SVGEGT. CDR3 nucleotides: TGTGCCAGCAGCGTACAAGGGGCTCCTACGCAGTATTTT. Its translation is CASSVQGAPTQYF.

J is TRBJ2-5 and V is TRBV5-1; 11 positions agree with TRBD1. Germline-derived CDR1 and CDR2 are SGHRS and YFSETQ. The CDR3 runs to 18 residues. The J segment lost 1 base and the V segment lost 0 bases, leaving 8 bases of the junction unmatched. CDR3 in DNA: TGCGCCAGCAGCTTGGGAGGCCCGGGGACAGGGGGCCAAGAGACCCAGTACTTC. It specifies CASSLGGPGTGGQETQYF.

The chain links TRBV12-3 or TRBV12-4 to TRBJ1-1; D call uncertain. V lost 5 bases and J 5 bases, leaving 12 bases between the germline ends. The CDR3 runs to 13 residues. CDR3 bases: TGTGCCAGCAGTCCGGATAGGAGGACTGAAGCTTTCTTT. It encodes CASSPDRRTEAFF.